Included here is one T cell receptor (beta chain) sequence, with context. This record belongs to a study of blood T cell repertoires in COVID-19. Study-wide background: The United States, Italy and Spain provided the acute and convalescent COVID-19 samples. Sample material is recorded as cDNA or gDNA derived from T cells, B-cell-depleted T cells, or PBMCs.

Patients at the Seattle site were enrolled during active infection and followed longitudinally. Under the authors' procedure: Reference gene primer amplification yielded estimated nucleated cell counts. Generated by immunoSEQ multiplex PCR, the TCRdb table keeps only in-frame clones and is missing some. Clonal size and the V and J genes are those of that table, whereas D and trimming came from the DNA. The sample records 250,000 to 350,000 clones, 84% being singletons. Trimming stripped 4 bases from V and 5 bases from J, with 11 bases between. The germline gives CDR1 WNHNN, CDR2 SYGVQD (reference sequence). The CDR3 extends over 13 amino acids.

This clonotype originated in a human donor with COVID-19, enrolled during active disease. The donor label of this sample is uncertain. The chain combines TRBV10-1 with TRBJ2-5, with D possibly matching TRBD2 (5 bases). Sequencing was done on a sample of peripheral blood. As DNA, the CDR3 is TGCGCCAGCAGTGTTGAGGGTGGTGAGACCCAGTACTTC. Translated, it gives CASSVEGGETQYF.